This T cell receptor (beta chain) was sequenced in a study of blood T cell repertoires in COVID-19. The germline CDR1 and CDR2 sequences are MNHEY and SMNVEV (reference sequence). There are 13 residues in the CDR3. Trimming left V 3 bases short and J 1 base short, with 6 bases between. Only in-frame clones appear in the TCRdb table, and some are missing; sequencing was by immunoSEQ multiplex PCR. The repertoire holds some 47,000 clones, with over 75% as singletons. The sequencing sample was made of peripheral blood. This clonotype was sampled from a man aged 65 to 79 with acute or convalescent COVID-19. The chain couples TRBV27 to TRBJ1-1, with a possible D match to TRBD1 (5 bases). The CDR3 spells CASSFGANTEAFF. In DNA, the CDR3 is TGTGCCAGCAGTTTTGGGGCGAACACTGAAGCTTTCTTT.